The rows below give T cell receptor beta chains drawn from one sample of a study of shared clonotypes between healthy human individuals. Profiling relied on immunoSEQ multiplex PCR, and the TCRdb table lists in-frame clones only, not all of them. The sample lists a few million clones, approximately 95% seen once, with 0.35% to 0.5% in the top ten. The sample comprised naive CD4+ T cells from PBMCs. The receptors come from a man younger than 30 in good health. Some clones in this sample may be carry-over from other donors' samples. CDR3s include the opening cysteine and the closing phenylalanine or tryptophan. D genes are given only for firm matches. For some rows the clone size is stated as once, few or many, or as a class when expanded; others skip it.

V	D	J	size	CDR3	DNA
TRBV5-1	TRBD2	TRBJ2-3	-	CASSISGIADTQYF	TGCGCCAGCAGCATTAGCGGGATCGCAGATACGCAGTATTTT
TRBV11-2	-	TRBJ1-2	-	CASSLDRTVGGYTF	TGTGCCAGCAGCTTAGATAGGACCGTCGGGGGCTACACCTTC
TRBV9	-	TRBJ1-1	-	CASSGSAMNTEAFF	TGTGCCAGCAGCGGGAGTGCCATGAACACTGAAGCTTTCTTT
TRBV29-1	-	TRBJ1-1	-	CSVVGRMNTEAFF	TGCAGCGTAGTGGGGCGGATGAACACTGAAGCTTTCTTT
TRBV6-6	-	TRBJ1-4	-	CASSRGGEDNEKLFF	TGTGCCAGCAGCCGGGGGGGGGAGGATAATGAAAAACTGTTTTTT
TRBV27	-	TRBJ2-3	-	CASSLGQNTDTQYF	TGTGCCAGCAGTTTAGGACAGAACACAGATACGCAGTATTTT
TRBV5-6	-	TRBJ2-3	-	CASSLRSGGTDTQYF	TGTGCCAGCAGCTTGAGGAGCGGTGGGACAGATACGCAGTATTTT
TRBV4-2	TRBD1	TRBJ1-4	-	CASSLQTGSGATNEKLFF	TGTGCCAGCAGCCTACAGACAGGGAGTGGGGCAACTAATGAAAAACTGTTTTTT
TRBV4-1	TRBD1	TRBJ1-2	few	CASSQGQGSYGYTF	TGCGCCAGCAGCCAAGGACAGGGAAGCTATGGCTACACCTTC
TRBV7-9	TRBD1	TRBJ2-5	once	CASSLLGQGKSETQYF	TGTGCCAGCAGCTTACTGGGACAGGGAAAATCAGAGACCCAGTACTTC
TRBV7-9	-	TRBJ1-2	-	CASSLDGDIGYTF	TGTGCCAGCAGCCTCGACGGGGATATTGGCTACACCTTC
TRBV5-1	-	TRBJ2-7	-	CASSPGGSSSYEQYF	TGCGCCAGCAGCCCGGGCGGTTCGAGCTCCTACGAGCAGTACTTC
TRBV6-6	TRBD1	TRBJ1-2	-	CASSYSINRDRHGYTF	TGTGCCAGCAGTTACTCAATAAACCGGGACAGACATGGCTACACCTTC
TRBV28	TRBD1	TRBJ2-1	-	CASSTGTGRRNEQFF	TGTGCCAGCAGTACCGGGACAGGCCGACGGAATGAGCAGTTCTTC
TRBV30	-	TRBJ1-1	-	CAWSRGLNTEAFF	TGTGCCTGGAGTCGGGGACTGAACACTGAAGCTTTCTTT
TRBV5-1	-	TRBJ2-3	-	CASSLKKLTGRTDTQYF	TGCGCCAGCAGCTTGAAAAAACTAACTGGACGCACAGATACGCAGTATTTT
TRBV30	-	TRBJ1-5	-	CAWSAYTSNQPQHF	TGTGCCTGGAGTGCCTATACTAGCAATCAGCCCCAGCATTTT
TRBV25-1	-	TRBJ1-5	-	CASSAPGEPSNQPQHF	TGTGCCAGCAGTGCCCCGGGTGAACCTAGCAATCAGCCCCAGCATTTT
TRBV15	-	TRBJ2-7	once	CATSSGQRVSYEQYF	TGTGCCACCAGCAGTGGCCAGCGGGTCTCCTACGAGCAGTACTTC
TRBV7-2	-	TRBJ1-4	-	CASSLGGAANEKLFF	TGTGCCAGCAGCTTAGGAGGGGCTGCTAATGAAAAACTGTTTTTT
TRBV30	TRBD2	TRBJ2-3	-	CAKGAGGHTDTQYF	TGTGCAAAGGGAGCGGGAGGACACACAGATACGCAGTATTTT
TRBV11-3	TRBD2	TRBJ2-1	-	CASRASGSNEQFF	TGTGCCAGCAGGGCTAGCGGGAGTAATGAGCAGTTCTTC
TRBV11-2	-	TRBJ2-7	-	CASSRQLATYEQYF	TGTGCCAGCAGCCGCCAGCTAGCGACCTACGAGCAGTACTTC
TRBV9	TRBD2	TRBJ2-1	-	CASSTRGSGLAGVNEQFF	TGTGCCAGCAGCACCCGAGGTTCTGGACTAGCGGGAGTCAATGAGCAGTTCTTC
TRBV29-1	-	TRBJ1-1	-	CSGGWRDTEAFF	TGCAGCGGGGGGTGGAGGGACACTGAAGCTTTCTTT
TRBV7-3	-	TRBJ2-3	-	CASSPNPGDTQYF	TGTGCCAGCAGCCCCAATCCGGGTGACACGCAGTATTTT
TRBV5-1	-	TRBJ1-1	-	CASSLEGGAGNTEAFF	TGCGCCAGCAGCTTGGAGGGAGGGGCAGGGAACACTGAAGCTTTCTTT
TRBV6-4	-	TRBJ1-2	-	CASGKGPGYGYTF	TGTGCCAGTGGGAAGGGGCCTGGCTATGGCTACACCTTC
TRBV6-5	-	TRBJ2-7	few	CATQFSYEQYF	TGTGCCACGCAGTTCTCCTACGAGCAGTACTTC
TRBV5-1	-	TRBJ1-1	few	CASSFGTVNTEAFF	TGCGCCAGCAGCTTCGGGACGGTGAACACTGAAGCTTTCTTT
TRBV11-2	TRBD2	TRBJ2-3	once	CASSLGRLAGETDTQYF	TGTGCCAGCAGCTTAGGGCGTTTAGCGGGAGAAACAGATACGCAGTATTTT
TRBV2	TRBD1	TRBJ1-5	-	CASNRDRGISNQPQHF	TGTGCCAGCAACCGGGACAGGGGGATTAGCAATCAGCCCCAGCATTTT
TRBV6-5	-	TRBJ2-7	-	CASSYGGLGSYEQYF	TGTGCCAGCAGTTACGGGGGGTTAGGCTCCTACGAGCAGTACTTC
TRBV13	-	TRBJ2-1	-	CASSRGSKYNEQFF	TGTGCCAGCAGCCGGGGTAGTAAGTACAATGAGCAGTTCTTC
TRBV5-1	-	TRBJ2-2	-	CASSSDLAGELFF	TGCGCCAGCAGCTCGGACTTAGCCGGGGAGCTGTTTTTT
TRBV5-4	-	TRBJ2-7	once	CASSLDSLEQYF	TGTGCCAGCAGCTTGGACTCCTTGGAGCAGTACTTC
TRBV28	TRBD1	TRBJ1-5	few	CASTGGWQPQHF	TGTGCCAGTACAGGGGGCTGGCAGCCCCAGCATTTT
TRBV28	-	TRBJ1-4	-	CAIGRPTTNEKLFF	TGTGCCATTGGGAGGCCTACAACTAATGAAAAACTGTTTTTT
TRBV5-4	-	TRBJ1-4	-	CASSLGGTLNEKLFF	TGTGCCAGCAGCTTGGGCGGGACTCTTAATGAAAAACTGTTTTTT
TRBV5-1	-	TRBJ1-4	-	CASSLMGMANEKLFF	TGCGCCAGCAGCTTGATGGGTATGGCAAATGAAAAACTGTTTTTT
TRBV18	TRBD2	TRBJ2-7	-	CASSPPTSGNNYEQYF	TGTGCCAGCTCACCACCAACTAGCGGAAATAACTACGAGCAGTACTTC
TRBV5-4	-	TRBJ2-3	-	CASSLVRDTQYF	TGTGCCAGCAGCTTGGTTCGAGATACGCAGTATTTT
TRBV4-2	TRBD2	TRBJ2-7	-	CASSQDVTSGRKEGPYEQYF	TGTGCCAGCAGCCAAGACGTGACTAGCGGGAGGAAAGAGGGACCCTACGAGCAGTACTTC
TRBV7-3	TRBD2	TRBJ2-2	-	CASSSGLAGGTGELFF	TGTGCCAGCAGCTCGGGACTAGCGGGAGGGACCGGGGAGCTGTTTTTT
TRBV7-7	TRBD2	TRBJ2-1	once	CASSPVSGSSYNEQFF	TGTGCCAGCAGCCCGGTGAGCGGGAGCTCCTACAATGAGCAGTTCTTC
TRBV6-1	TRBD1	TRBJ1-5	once	CATEPGGGNQPQHF	TGTGCCACCGAGCCAGGGGGAGGCAATCAGCCCCAGCATTTT
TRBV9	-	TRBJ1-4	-	CASSVEGSWTNEKLFF	TGTGCCAGCAGCGTAGAAGGGTCCTGGACTAATGAAAAACTGTTTTTT
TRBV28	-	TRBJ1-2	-	CASSPLGGASGGYTF	TGTGCCAGCAGTCCCCTAGGGGGGGCTTCGGGCGGCTACACCTTC
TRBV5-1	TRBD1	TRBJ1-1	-	CASSYRGPVEAFF	TGCGCCAGCAGCTACAGGGGCCCAGTAGAAGCTTTCTTT
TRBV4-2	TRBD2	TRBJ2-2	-	CASSQVLAGGPPAGELFF	TGTGCCAGCAGCCAAGTTCTAGCGGGAGGGCCCCCGGCCGGGGAGCTGTTTTTT
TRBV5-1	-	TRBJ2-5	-	CASSLIGETQYF	TGCGCCAGCAGCTTGATTGGGGAGACCCAGTACTTC
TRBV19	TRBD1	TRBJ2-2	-	CATLDRGTTGELFF	TGTGCCACCCTGGACAGGGGGACCACCGGGGAGCTGTTTTTT
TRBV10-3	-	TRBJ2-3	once	CAILSGGTQYF	TGTGCCATCCTAAGCGGCGGTACGCAGTATTTT
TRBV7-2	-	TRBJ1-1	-	CASSLLASNTEAFF	TGTGCCAGCAGCTTACTAGCGTCGAACACTGAAGCTTTCTTT
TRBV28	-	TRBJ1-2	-	CAIPLLSGGYTF	TGTGCCATTCCACTTCTTTCGGGTGGCTACACCTTC
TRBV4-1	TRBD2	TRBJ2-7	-	CASSQPSGSRREQYF	TGCGCCAGCAGCCAACCTAGCGGGAGTCGTCGGGAGCAGTACTTC
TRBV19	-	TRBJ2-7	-	CASSMQGSGPTYEQYF	TGTGCCAGTAGTATGCAGGGTAGCGGACCTACCTACGAGCAGTACTTC
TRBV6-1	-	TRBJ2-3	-	CASSDRGSSVSTDTQYF	TGTGCCAGCAGTGATCGGGGGTCTAGCGTGAGCACAGATACGCAGTATTTT
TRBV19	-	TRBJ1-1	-	CASFGRSTRQMNTEAFF	TGTGCCAGTTTCGGCCGGTCTACCCGCCAAATGAACACTGAAGCTTTCTTT